This T cell receptor beta chain was recorded in a study of blood T cells in healthy people across ages. Points from the study as a whole: Estimates based on one million T cells were treated as lower bounds.

The V end lost 4 bases, the J end lost 11 bases, and 21 bases lay between the germline ends. The CDR3 is 14 amino acids. The germline gives CDR1 SGHRS, CDR2 YFSETQ. There are many counts of this clonotype. Its antigen is undetermined. Together with a sample-barcoded 5' primer, a J-beta primer mix was included in a second PCR lasting roughly 6 to 12 cycles. MiXCR, applied by TCRdb to the 5' RACE reads, yields one record per CDR3 protein. The sample records over a million distinct CDR3 sequences, 35% to 45% being singletons. Material for sequencing was blood. This chain connects TRBV5-1 to TRBJ1-2; D remains unclear. The clonotype was recovered from a woman aged 18 to 35 in good health. CDR3 amino acids: CASSPAVGEHVYTF. CDR3 nucleotide sequence: TGCGCCAGCAGCCCCGCCGTCGGGGAGCACGTATACACCTTC.